Sequencing of this T cell receptor beta chain was carried out in a study of shared clonotypes between healthy human individuals (TCRdb year 2020). For the study in its entirety: The cohort comprised a couple of women and a few men aged 18 to 49 years. For each donor, CD4 naive and CD4 memory were each given three plates, CD8 naive was given two plates, and CD8 memory was given one plate. To estimate repertoire size and how much clonotype sharing occurs between individuals, the study deeply sequenced the blood TCR repertoires of several healthy adults. To increase sequencing depth and limit assay-specific biases, TCR repertoire library preparation and sequencing were carried out by different laboratories using diverse techniques. Between about 0.94 and 10 billion PBMCs per donor were obtained by leukapheresis.

TCR CDR3 regions were amplified from genomic DNA by multiplex PCR using the deep immunoSEQ assay. Extracted genomic DNA from each cell subset was spread evenly across all wells of several immunoSEQ 96-well plates, with each plate serving as a replicate. For sorted subsets, roughly 0.2 ug genomic DNA, equal to tens of thousands of T cell genomes, was loaded into each replicate PCR. Purified libraries were measured with a Qubit 3.0 fluorometer, size-checked on a Bioanalyzer 2100, and measured again with the KAPA Library Quantification kit. Every immunoSEQ 96-well plate was sequenced on a separate single-read 150-cycle Illumina NextSeq 550 flow cell. The paper's processing steps were these. Because the immunoSEQ output included only junctional sequences and no quality scores, the filtering could not be the same as the filtering used for full-length reads. To assign V/J genes and CDR3, sequences were annotated against IMGT germline references using PyIR, a Python wrapper for IgBLAST v1.9. Reads with weak V/J assignments (E-value above 1e-6), missing CDR3, stop codons, out-of-frame junctions, or ambiguous translated residues were removed. V3J clonotypes were defined by identical inferred V gene, J gene, and CDR3 amino acid sequence. To compute the percentage overlap between repertoires, the number of shared unique clonotypes was divided by the size of the smaller repertoire. Three approaches were used to assess repertoire richness: RTK rarefaction, the Chao1 estimator, and Recon v2.1 estimates of unobserved clonotypes. OLGA was used to compute generation probabilities for all TCRbeta clonotypes that the gDNA method yielded from a handful of donors. The table was pulled from immuneACCESS by TCRdb, which kept in-frame rearrangements only. Such tables lose some clones; where checked, under half of the loss comes from unresolved V genes, and the rest has no known cause. The D gene and trimming were derived from the DNA, and the V and J assignments and clone size from that table. Here the sample has some 2,500,000 clones; approximately 93% occur a single time. 0.36% of the sample rests with the top ten.

Donors were healthy HIV-negative adults with no recently reported acute infections or vaccinations. Every donor was a Caucasian adult residing in Nashville, Tennessee, USA. CD4+ T cells were enriched by magnetic negative selection, after which naive cells were positively selected on CD45RA and the negative fraction was taken as the memory subset. After blood collection by leukapheresis, PBMCs were isolated using Ficoll-Histopaque density gradient centrifugation and then cryopreserved in the vapor phase of liquid nitrogen. Analytical flow cytometry was used to check the purity and quantity of every magnetically sorted T cell population. Genomic DNA was isolated from each sorted fraction and quantified by UV absorbance on a Nanodrop 2000c. CDR1 is given as LNHDA and CDR2 as SQIVND, both from the germline V gene (reference sequence). Taken from cysteine to phenylalanine, the CDR3 has 14 residues. This entry keeps only the CDR3 DNA: 42 bases, framed from base 1. Trimming costs V 6 bases and J 3 bases, and their ends lie 15 bases apart.

Findings and caveats that apply to the study as a whole: Sampling was restricted to blood, and TCR repertoires in tissues likely differ from the TCR repertoires found in blood. Compared with non-shared clonotypes, the clonotypes found in all four sorted-subset donors had higher generation probabilities. When several donors were compared, the shared fraction of clonotypes was about 5% for naive CD4, roughly 3.4% for naive CD8, 2% to 2.5% for memory CD4, and less than 0.45% for memory CD8. Because the study included only a small number of donors, the genetic and exposure-history diversity represented was limited. Estimated clonotype richness was generally larger for naive than for memory subsets. Based on pairwise subsampling, the degree of clonotype sharing among donors was expected to be affected by sequencing depth. Rarefaction of sorted-subset datasets indicated incomplete sequencing despite the large sequencing depth.

On this clone itself: The specificity of this receptor is unknown. No quality values exist for individual bases; no much larger clone is one base distant.

The source is a man aged 18 to 29 in good health. Some clones in this sample may be carry-over from other donors' samples. Sequenced material: naive CD4+ T cells from PBMCs. The cell subset or site label on this specimen signifies: CD45RA+ positively selected. The chain is assembled from TRBV19 and TRBJ2-7; the D gene identity is not certain. The sequence in DNA is TGTGCCAGTAGCGACCGGTTTGGGATCTACGAGCAGTACTTC. Translated, this is CASSDRFGIYEQYF. Extended through the reference TRBV19 and TRBJ2-7 proteins, this CDR3 yields the full variable domain: DGGITQSPKYLFRKEGQNVTLSCEQNLNHDAMYWYRQDPGQGLRLIYYSQIVNDFQKGDIAEGYSVSREKKESFPLTVTSAQKNPTAFYLCASSDRFGIYEQYFGPGTRLTVT.